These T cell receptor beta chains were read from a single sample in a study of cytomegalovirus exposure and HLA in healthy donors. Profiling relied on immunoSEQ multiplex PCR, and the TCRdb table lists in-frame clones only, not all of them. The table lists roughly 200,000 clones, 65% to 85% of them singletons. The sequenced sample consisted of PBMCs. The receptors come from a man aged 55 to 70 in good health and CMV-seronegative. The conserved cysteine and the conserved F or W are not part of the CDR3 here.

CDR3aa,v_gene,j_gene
ASRGQGATGYT,TRBV2,TRBJ1-2
ASSLAKTGANTEAF,TRBV11-1,TRBJ1-1
ASSLLGTGNTGELF,TRBV5-1,TRBJ2-2
AISDRDMSYEQY,TRBV10-3,TRBJ2-7
ASSEAWTGNSPLH,TRBV6-1,TRBJ1-6
ASSLGVGGRDTQY,TRBV5-4,TRBJ2-3
ASSQTSGAYTDTQY,TRBV4-1,TRBJ2-3
ASSFASGRGEETQY,TRBV5-4,TRBJ2-5
ASSPRDSGNTIY,TRBV9,TRBJ1-3
ASSRSGGPNQPQH,TRBV5-1,TRBJ1-5
ASSQNMGREQF,TRBV4-1,TRBJ2-1
ASALDSNYGYT,TRBV2,TRBJ1-2
ASSAGQSVSGELF,TRBV5-4,TRBJ2-2
ASSRVSGVSNQPQH,TRBV18,TRBJ1-5
ASSEEGGGEKLF,TRBV6-4,TRBJ1-4
ASSQPGLQETQY,TRBV23-1,TRBJ2-5
ASSFTRYNEQF,TRBV5-6,TRBJ2-1
ASTRSSGRPDTQY,TRBV6-5,TRBJ2-3
ASTYTGQGEYGYT,TRBV28,TRBJ1-2
SAGTGNTEAF,TRBV29-1,TRBJ1-1
ASSPSGQWAYGYT,TRBV7-9,TRBJ1-2
ASSITSGYEQY,TRBV19,TRBJ2-7
ASSYPNGQADTEAF,TRBV6-6,TRBJ1-1
ASRVGLAGGVRAYEQY,TRBV27,TRBJ2-7
ASSDRDRGWEDYGYT,TRBV21-1,TRBJ1-2
ASRPMEVRSPLH,TRBV27,TRBJ1-6
ASSLTSGQKPYEQY,TRBV18,TRBJ2-7
ATSKDRAIHGYT,TRBV15,TRBJ1-2
ASSQTGGDETQY,TRBV5-1,TRBJ2-5
ASSLALDRGVDTQY,TRBV5-1,TRBJ2-3
ASSRTGGSEEKLF,TRBV2,TRBJ1-4
ASSLGTGFGARNTGELF,TRBV5-1,TRBJ2-2
ASSPGQGLRNEQY,TRBV6-6,TRBJ2-7
ASSPRTGEQY,TRBV9,TRBJ2-7
ASSLGAGSQPQH,TRBV5-1,TRBJ1-5
ASSIRGYEQY,TRBV19,TRBJ2-7
ASSQPAGTDTQY,TRBV28,TRBJ2-3
ASSQQGTQETQY,TRBV7-6,TRBJ2-5
ASSQETGGAYGYP,TRBV4-2,TRBJ1-2
ASSIPTGAYDSNQPQH,TRBV19,TRBJ1-5
ASSSPGQGTDTQY,TRBV28,TRBJ2-3
SVGDSLPTYEQY,TRBV29-1,TRBJ2-7
ASSLVVTADTQY,TRBV7-6,TRBJ2-3
ASSPPASGYQETQY,TRBV18,TRBJ2-5
AWRIDTRFTEAF,TRBV30,TRBJ1-1
AWSVKETQY,TRBV30,TRBJ2-5
ASSEAIGRQNLNTEAF,TRBV6-1,TRBJ1-1
ASSLAPSGVNEQF,TRBV5-1,TRBJ2-1
ASSPLTGGDSSGGYT,TRBV5-6,TRBJ1-2
ASSESLAGIGTDTQY,TRBV2,TRBJ2-3
ASSPPGSGNTIY,TRBV6-5,TRBJ1-3
ASSLGAWDTQY,TRBV7-7,TRBJ2-3
ASRRGTVQETQY,TRBV6-1,TRBJ2-5
ASSLLSQGTEAF,TRBV7-2,TRBJ1-1
ASSFLAGTDTQY,TRBV28,TRBJ2-3
ASSGGWGRDGYT,TRBV6-1,TRBJ1-2
ASSLVGRDNAEAF,TRBV5-6,TRBJ1-1